Presented here are 32 T cell receptor beta chains from one specimen sequenced in a study of cytomegalovirus exposure and HLA in healthy donors. 13 Jbeta primers and 60 Vbeta primers were used for the PCR. Assay used: immunoSEQ multiplex PCR; TCRdb lists only in-frame clones, some missing. The data show about 150,000 clones, around four fifths seen once. Source material: PBMCs. These receptors were taken from a woman in her fifties or sixties in good health and CMV-seropositive.

V and J are TRBV28 and TRBJ1-6; possible D gene TRBD1, 5 bases. V shed 2 bases and J shed 8 bases, with 7 bases lying between them. The CDR3 has 13 residues. From germline, CDR1 is MDHEN and CDR2 SYDVKM. CDR3 sequence: CASSLIGDSPLHF. The DNA for the CDR3 is TGTGCCAGCAGTTTAATAGGGGATTCACCCCTCCACTTT.

This clone was observed once. The genes are TRBV10-2 and TRBJ2-4, with D maybe TRBD2 (6 bases). V was pared by 0 bases and J by 0 bases, with 9 bases between. Germline values: CDR1 WSHSY, CDR2 SAAADI. CDR3 length: 16 amino acids. CDR3 coding DNA: TGCGCCAGCAGTGAGTCTTGGGGACTAGCCAAAAACATTCAGTACTTC. Translation: CASSESWGLAKNIQYF.

J is TRBJ1-5 and V is TRBV5-1, with D possibly being TRBD1 (6 bases). Per germline, CDR1 SGHRS and CDR2 YFSETQ. This CDR3 comprises 17 residues. Trimming pared 0 bases from V and 3 bases from J, leaving 16 bases between. The CDR3 sequence is CASSLGPTGGDNQPQHF. The CDR3 DNA reads TGCGCCAGCAGCTTGGGGCCGACAGGAGGTGACAATCAGCCCCAGCATTTT.

The chain uses TRBV4-3 and TRBJ2-5, with 13 bases aligning to TRBD2. J lost 4 bases, V lost 0 bases, and 5 bases had no gene match. This CDR3 has 17 residues. Looked up from germline, CDR1 is LGHNA and CDR2 is YSLEER. This chain's CDR3 is CASSQETGLAGLETQYF. CDR3 DNA sequence: TGCGCCAGCAGCCAAGAAACGGGACTAGCGGGGTTAGAGACCCAGTACTTC.

The V and J genes are TRBV9 and TRBJ2-5, with D possibly being TRBD2 (7 bases). From germline, CDR1 is SGDLS and CDR2 YYNGEE. CDR3 length: 15 residues. Trimming shortened V by 0 bases and J by 5 bases, and 14 bases separated the two germline ends. CDR3 in DNA: TGTGCCAGCAGCGTAGATCGGGGGGCGGTCGAGACCCAGTACTTC. Its protein product is CASSVDRGAVETQYF.

The chain is built from TRBV11-2 and TRBJ2-7; D possibly corresponds to TRBD1 (6 bases). Germline-derived CDR1 and CDR2 are SGHAT and FQNNGV. The V gene lost 3 bases and the J gene lost 2 bases, with 8 bases spanning the gap. CDR3 length: 13 amino acids. CDR3 residues: CASSFGGPYEQYF. CDR3 bases: TGTGCCAGCAGCTTTGGGGGCCCCTACGAGCAGTACTTC.

This chain connects TRBV5-1 to TRBJ1-1; D gene uncertain. This CDR3 contains 14 residues. Germline V gene data show CDR1 as SGHRS and CDR2 as YFSETQ. With 4 bases removed from V and 4 bases from J, the gap between germline ends came to 14 bases. CDR3 protein: CASSLSRSTTEAFF. CDR3 nucleotides: TGCGCCAGCAGCCTGAGTCGGTCAACCACTGAAGCTTTCTTT. Using reference TRBV5-1 and TRBJ1-1 for the parts outside the CDR3, the full variable domain is KAGVTQTPRYLIKTRGQQVTLSCSPISGHRSVSWYQQTPGQGLQFLFEYFSETQRNKGNFPGRFSGRQFSNSRSEMNVSTLELGDSALYLCASSLSRSTTEAFFGQGTRLTVV.

The J gene is TRBJ2-7, the V gene TRBV15, with 7 positions matching TRBD1. Germline CDR1 and CDR2: LNHNV and YYDKDF (reference sequence). This CDR3 contains 14 residues. V gave up 2 bases and J gave up 3 bases; unmatched junction bases: 4. In DNA form, the CDR3 reads TGTGCCACCAGCAGAACGGGACAGCTCTACGAGCAGTACTTC. Its translation: CATSRTGQLYEQYF.

Concerning this clone: Other DNA sequences in the sample encode the same CDR3. The V gene is TRBV7-2, the J gene TRBJ2-7; D remains unclear. Germline V gives CDR1 SGHTA, CDR2 FQGNSA. This CDR3 has 14 residues. V lost 1 base to trimming and J lost 4 bases, with 11 bases between them. The CDR3 protein is CASSLDFVVYEQYF. In nucleotides, the CDR3 is TGTGCCAGCAGCTTAGACTTTGTAGTGTACGAGCAGTACTTC.

This rearrangement joins TRBV11-2 to TRBJ2-1; TRBD2 agrees at 11 bases. Germline V gene data show CDR1 as SGHAT and CDR2 as FQNNGV. This CDR3 region has 14 residues. V shed 6 bases and J 3 bases; nucleotides not matched to a gene: 1. The DNA of the CDR3 is TGTGCCAGCAGTGGACTAGCGGGCTACAATGAGCAGTTCTTC. Its protein product is CASSGLAGYNEQFF.

CDR3 in DNA: TGCGCCAGCAGCTTGGGACAGGCGGTCTATGGCTACACCTTC. This sequence encodes CASSLGQAVYGYTF. J is TRBJ1-2 and V is TRBV5-1; weak D call: TRBD1 (6 bases). The CDR3 loop spans 14 amino acids. V was cut by 0 bases and J by 4 bases, with 10 bases left in between. The germline CDR1 and CDR2 sequences are SGHRS and YFSETQ. Supplemented by reference TRBV5-1 and TRBJ1-2, the full variable domain reads KAGVTQTPRYLIKTRGQQVTLSCSPISGHRSVSWYQQTPGQGLQFLFEYFSETQRNKGNFPGRFSGRQFSNSRSEMNVSTLELGDSALYLCASSLGQAVYGYTFGSGTRLTVV.

The V gene is TRBV7-9, the J gene TRBJ2-5; tentatively, D is TRBD1 (6 bases). Judging by the DNA end, TRBJ2-7 fits better; the J call may be wrong. The CDR3 length is 14 residues. The germline V gene has CDR1 SEHNR and CDR2 FQNEAQ (reference sequence). For the CDR3, the DNA is TGTGCCAGCAGCGAGGACAGCCATACCTACGAGCAGTACTTC. Amino acids: CASSEDSHTYEQYF.

The chain employs TRBV18 and TRBJ1-1, with D maybe TRBD1 (5 bases). CDR3 length equals 14 residues. The germline gives CDR1 KGHSH, CDR2 LQKENI. Trimming cost V 3 bases and J 5 bases, with 13 bases left between them. As DNA, the CDR3 is TGTGCCAGCTCACCCGCAGGGAGGGAGACTGAAGCTTTCTTT. Its protein product is CASSPAGRETEAFF.

This chain joins TRBV4-3 and TRBJ2-1; D is possibly TRBD1 (6 bases). CDR1 is LGHNA, CDR2 YSLEER, per germline. V was shortened by 4 bases and J by 2 bases, with 18 bases between the two germline ends. The CDR3 extends over 17 amino acids. The CDR3 is CASSPGVLYAAYNEQFF. In DNA, the CDR3 is TGCGCCAGCAGCCCAGGGGTACTATACGCCGCCTACAATGAGCAGTTCTTC.

V gene TRBV5-6 combines with J gene TRBJ2-7, with D unresolved. The CDR3 covers 13 residues. CDR1 SGHDT and CDR2 YYEEEE come from the germline V gene. V lost 3 bases and J lost 2, with 9 bases in between. The CDR3 DNA reads as TGTGCCAGCAGCTGGGCCACAACCTACGAGCAGTACTTC. Translated: CASSWATTYEQYF.

The chain uses TRBV2 and TRBJ2-5; tentatively, D is TRBD1 (6 bases). The CDR3 totals 16 residues. Looked up from germline, CDR1 is SNHLY and CDR2 is FYNNEI. Trimming cost V 1 base and J 11 bases, with 23 bases left between them. CDR3 sequence (DNA): TGTGCCAGCAGTGAAGTTGGAACAGGGCCCAGATGGGAGCAGTACTTC. The encoded protein is CASSEVGTGPRWEQYF.

This clone was found a few times. The chain employs TRBV10-2 and TRBJ2-3, with unresolved D. Germline CDR1 and CDR2: WSHSY and SAAADI. CDR3 size: 17 residues. V was clipped by 0 bases and J by 0 bases, with 13 bases between them. Here the CDR3 reads CASSESSLVGSTDTQYF. CDR3 nucleotides: TGCGCCAGCAGTGAGTCAAGTTTGGTCGGTAGCACAGATACGCAGTATTTT.

This clone was seen only a few times. The CDR3 nucleotides read TGCGCCAGCAGTTTCGGCGGGGGCTACGGGAATGAGCAGTTCTTC. Amino acids: CASSFGGGYGNEQFF. The chain combines TRBV10-2 with TRBJ2-1; D is possibly TRBD2 (7 bases). This CDR3 comprises 15 residues. Germline CDR1 WSHSY, CDR2 SAAADI. The V end was cut by 5 bases, the J end by 7 bases, with 18 bases between.

This chain links TRBV14 with TRBJ1-2; 7 bases align to TRBD1. Germline CDR1 is SGHDN and CDR2 is FVKESK. The junction had 8 bases not matched to a gene; V was cut back by 6 bases and J by 7 bases. This CDR3 spans 13 amino acids. In DNA, the CDR3 is TGTGCCAGCAGTGACAGGGCGGGCCGTGGCTACACCTTC. This translates into CASSDRAGRGYTF.

The chain employs TRBV11-2 and TRBJ1-5; perhaps TRBD1 as D (5 bases). Germline assignment: CDR1 SGHAT and CDR2 FQNNGV. The V end was cut by 5 bases, the J end by 0 bases, with 11 bases between. CDR3 length: 15 amino acids. The CDR3, as DNA: TGTGCCAGCAGCGGAGCAGGGTATAGCAATCAGCCCCAGCATTTT. Translated: CASSGAGYSNQPQHF. The full variable domain, its missing parts supplied by reference TRBV11-2 and TRBJ1-5, is EAGVAQSPRYKIIEKRQSVAFWCNPISGHATLYWYQQILGQGPKLLIQFQNNGVVDDSQLPKDRFSAERLKGVDSTLKIQPAKLEDSAVYLCASSGAGYSNQPQHFGDGTRLSIL.

This sequence joins TRBV6-6 and TRBJ2-7; possibly TRBD1 for D (6 bases). The CDR3 has 13 amino acids. Germline CDR1 is MNHNY and CDR2 is SVGAGI (reference sequence). With 8 bases removed from V and 0 bases from J, the gap between germline ends came to 11 bases. The CDR3 here is CASHRDISYEQYF. CDR3 coding DNA: TGTGCCAGCCACCGGGACATCTCCTACGAGCAGTACTTC.

The V gene is TRBV9, the J gene TRBJ2-7; D possibly corresponds to TRBD2 (5 bases). The ends were cut back, 3 bases at V and 12 bases at J, with 16 bases in the middle. The CDR3 loop spans 12 amino acids. CDR1 is SGDLS, CDR2 YYNGEE, per germline. The CDR3 loop reads CASSAWAREGYF. CDR3 nucleotide sequence: TGTGCCAGCAGCGCTTGGGCCCGAGAGGGGTACTTC. The variable domain in full, with the rest retrieved from reference TRBV9 and TRBJ2-7, is DSGVTQTPKHLITATGQRVTLRCSPRSGDLSVYWYQQSLDQGLQFLIQYYNGEERAKGNILERFSAQQFPDLHSELNLSSLELGDSALYFCASSAWAREGYFGPGTRLTVT.

The CDR3 here is CASVAKPNTGELFF. CDR3 in DNA: TGCGCCAGCGTCGCGAAACCGAACACCGGGGAGCTGTTTTTT. This chain uses TRBV5-1 with TRBJ2-2; D not certain. CDR3 length equals 14 residues. CDR1 is SGHRS, CDR2 YFSETQ, per germline. Trimming cost V 7 bases and J 0 bases, with 10 bases left between them.

This chain uses TRBV28 with TRBJ1-5; maybe TRBD1 (6 bases). The CDR3 spans 18 residues. The V end lost 4 bases, the J end lost 0 bases, and 19 bases lay between the germline ends. Looked up from germline, CDR1 is MDHEN and CDR2 is SYDVKM. CDR3 in amino acids: CASSSPRPTGYSNQPQHF. The CDR3 DNA reads TGTGCCAGCAGTTCCCCCCGCCCGACAGGTTATAGCAATCAGCCCCAGCATTTT.

This clone has only one observation. This chain connects TRBV30 to TRBJ1-2, with 7 bases fitting TRBD1. CDR1 GTSNPN and CDR2 SVGIG come from the germline V gene (reference sequence). The CDR3 runs to 14 residues. With 4 bases clipped from V and 8 bases from J, the junction kept 13 bases outside the gene matches. The CDR3 sequence: CAWNVLHRGGGYTF. The CDR3 coding sequence is TGTGCCTGGAACGTATTGCACAGGGGAGGCGGCTACACCTTC. Drawing the rest from reference TRBV30 and TRBJ1-2, the complete variable domain is SQTIHQWPATLVQPVGSPLSLECTVEGTSNPNLYWYRQAAGRGLQLLFYSVGIGQISSEVPQNLSASRPQDRQFILSSKKLLLSDSGFYLCAWNVLHRGGGYTFGSGTRLTVV.

The rearrangement uses TRBV19 and TRBJ1-5; 12 bases match TRBD1. Per the germline V gene, CDR1 is LNHDA and CDR2 is SQIVND (reference sequence). This CDR3 is 16 amino acids long. V trimming: 1 base; J trimming: 9 bases; junction bases outside the gene matches: 7. In nucleotides, the CDR3 is TGTGCCAGTAGTATAGGGTGGGACAGGGGGCCTTCGCCCCAGCATTTT. Translating it yields CASSIGWDRGPSPQHF.

V usage is TRBV19 and J usage is TRBJ2-3; 7 nucleotides line up with TRBD2. This CDR3 has 16 amino acids. Looked up from germline, CDR1 is LNHDA and CDR2 is SQIVND (reference sequence). Unmatched junction bases numbered 7, after V lost 0 bases and J lost 4 bases. The CDR3: CASSIDGGGGADTQYF. The DNA for the CDR3 is TGTGCCAGTAGTATAGATGGCGGGGGAGGCGCAGATACGCAGTATTTT.

The chain carries TRBV7-9 and TRBJ2-3; D is possibly TRBD1 (6 bases). Germline CDR1 and CDR2: SEHNR and FQNEAQ (reference sequence). V lost 2 bases to trimming and J lost 0 bases, with 9 bases between them. The CDR3 loop spans 15 amino acids. Here the CDR3 DNA reads TGTGCCAGCAGCTTAAAGGGACATAGCACAGATACGCAGTATTTT. Its translation is CASSLKGHSTDTQYF. Full variable domain (outside the CDR3, taken from reference TRBV7-9 and TRBJ2-3): DTGVSQNPRHKITKRGQNVTFRCDPISEHNRLYWYRQTLGQGPEFLTYFQNEAQLEKSRLLSDRFSAERPKGSFSTLEIQRTEQGDSAMYLCASSLKGHSTDTQYFGPGTRLTVL.

The chain has TRBV6-1 and TRBJ1-4; D is undetermined. CDR1 and CDR2 from the germline V gene are MNHNS and SASEGT. The CDR3 has 13 residues. Trimming took 8 bases from V and 3 from J, leaving 10 bases between them. The CDR3 region is CASLLSANEKLFF. CDR3 coding DNA: TGTGCCAGCCTCCTCTCTGCTAATGAAAAACTGTTTTTT.

With regard to this clone: The junction differs from germline at one of its ends, possibly a read error. This chain joins TRBV7-9 and TRBJ2-2; perhaps TRBD2 as D (5 bases). The germline V gene encodes CDR1 SEHNR and CDR2 FQNEAQ (reference sequence). The CDR3 loop spans 16 amino acids. This CDR3 reads CSSSLSGFANTGELFF. Written as DNA, the CDR3 is TGTTCCAGCAGCTTAAGCGGCTTCGCGAACACCGGGGAGCTGTTTTTT.

On this clone itself: Relative to the germline gene, one junction end is altered; a read error may explain this. The rearrangement uses TRBV15 and TRBJ1-2; D may be TRBD1 (6 bases). CDR1 and CDR2 (germline): LNHNV, YYDKDF (reference sequence). This CDR3 has 14 residues. The CDR3 sequence: CAISRDGQGYGYTF. CDR3 DNA: TGTGCCATCAGCAGAGACGGTCAGGGGTATGGCTACACCTTC.

V is TRBV18 and J is TRBJ2-5, with 8 bases fitting TRBD2. The germline V gene has CDR1 KGHSH and CDR2 LQKENI. The CDR3 runs 19 residues. Unmatched junction bases numbered 20, after V lost 5 bases and J lost 3 bases. The CDR3 is CASSIRPSGYPGPEETQYF. The DNA of the CDR3 is TGTGCCAGCTCAATTCGACCTAGCGGGTATCCCGGTCCGGAAGAGACCCAGTACTTC.